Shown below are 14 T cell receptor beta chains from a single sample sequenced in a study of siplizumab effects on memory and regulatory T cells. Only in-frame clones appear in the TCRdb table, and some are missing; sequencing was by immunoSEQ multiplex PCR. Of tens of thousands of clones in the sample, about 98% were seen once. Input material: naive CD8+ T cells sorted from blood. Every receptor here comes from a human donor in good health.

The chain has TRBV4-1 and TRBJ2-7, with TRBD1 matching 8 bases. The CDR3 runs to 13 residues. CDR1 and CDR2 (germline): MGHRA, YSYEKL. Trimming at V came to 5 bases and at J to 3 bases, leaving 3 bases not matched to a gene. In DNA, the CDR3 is TGCGCCAGCAGCTTCGGACAGGGCTACGAGCAGTACTTC. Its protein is CASSFGQGYEQYF.

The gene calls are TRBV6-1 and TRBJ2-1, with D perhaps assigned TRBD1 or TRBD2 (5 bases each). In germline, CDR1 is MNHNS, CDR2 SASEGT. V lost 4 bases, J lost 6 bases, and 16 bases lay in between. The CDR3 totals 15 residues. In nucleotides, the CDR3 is TGTGCCAGCAGTGTTCGCCCGGGACCTCCCAATGAGCAGTTCTTC. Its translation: CASSVRPGPPNEQFF.

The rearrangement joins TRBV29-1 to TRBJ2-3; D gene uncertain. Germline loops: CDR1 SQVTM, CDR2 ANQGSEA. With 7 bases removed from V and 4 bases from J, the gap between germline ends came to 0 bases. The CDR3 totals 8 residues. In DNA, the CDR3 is TGCAGCGCAGATACGCAGTATTTT. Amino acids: CSADTQYF.

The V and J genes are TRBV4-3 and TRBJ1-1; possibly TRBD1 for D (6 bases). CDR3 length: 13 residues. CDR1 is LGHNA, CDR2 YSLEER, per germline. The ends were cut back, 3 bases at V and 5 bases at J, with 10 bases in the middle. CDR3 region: CASSHLGQTEAFF. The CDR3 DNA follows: TGCGCCAGCAGCCACCTTGGACAGACTGAAGCTTTCTTT.

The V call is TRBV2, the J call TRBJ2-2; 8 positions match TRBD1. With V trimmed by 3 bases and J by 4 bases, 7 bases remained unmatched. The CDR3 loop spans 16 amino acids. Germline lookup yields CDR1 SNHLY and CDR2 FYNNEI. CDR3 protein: CASSDAGGAGTGELFF. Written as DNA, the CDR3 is TGTGCCAGCAGTGACGCAGGGGGCGCGGGCACCGGGGAGCTGTTTTTT.

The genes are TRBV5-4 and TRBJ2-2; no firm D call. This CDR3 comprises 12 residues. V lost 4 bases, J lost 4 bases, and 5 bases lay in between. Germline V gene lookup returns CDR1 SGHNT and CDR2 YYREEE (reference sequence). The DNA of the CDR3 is TGTGCCAGCAGCCAAATCACCGGGGAGCTGTTTTTT. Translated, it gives CASSQITGELFF.

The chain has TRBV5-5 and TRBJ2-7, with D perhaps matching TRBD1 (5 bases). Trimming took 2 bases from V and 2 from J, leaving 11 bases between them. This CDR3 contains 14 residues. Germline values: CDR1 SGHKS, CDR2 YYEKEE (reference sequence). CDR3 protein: CASSLDSTTYEQYF. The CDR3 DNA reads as TGTGCCAGCAGCTTAGACAGCACGACCTACGAGCAGTACTTC.

CDR3 residues: CASSLAPDGGGEAFF. The DNA for the CDR3 is TGTGCCAGCAGCTTAGCTCCGGACGGCGGGGGTGAAGCTTTCTTT. The chain employs TRBV7-6 and TRBJ1-1, with a weak D call TRBD1 (5 bases). Trimming stripped 0 bases from V and 7 bases from J, with 15 bases between. The CDR3 has 15 amino acids. Germline CDR1 and CDR2: SGHVS and FNYEAQ.

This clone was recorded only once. CDR3 in DNA: TGTGCCAGTAGTCCCGGGACAACTAATGAAAAACTGTTTTTT. This encodes CASSPGTTNEKLFF. The chain recombines TRBV19 with TRBJ1-4; D gene ambiguous. The V end lost 5 bases, the J end lost 0 bases, and 7 bases lay between the germline ends. Germline-derived CDR1 and CDR2 are LNHDA and SQIVND (reference sequence). There are 14 residues in the CDR3.

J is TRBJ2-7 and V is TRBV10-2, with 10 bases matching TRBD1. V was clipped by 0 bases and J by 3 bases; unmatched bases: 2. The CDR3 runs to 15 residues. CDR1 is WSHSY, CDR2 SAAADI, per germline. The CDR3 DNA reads TGCGCCAGCAGTGAGTCGGGACAGGGGATCTACGAGCAGTACTTC. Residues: CASSESGQGIYEQYF.

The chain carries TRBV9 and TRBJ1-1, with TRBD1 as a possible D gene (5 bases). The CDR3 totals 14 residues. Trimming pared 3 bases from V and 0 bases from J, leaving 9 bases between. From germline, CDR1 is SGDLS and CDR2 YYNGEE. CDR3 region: CASSETGVNTEAFF. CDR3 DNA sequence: TGTGCCAGCAGCGAAACAGGAGTGAACACTGAAGCTTTCTTT. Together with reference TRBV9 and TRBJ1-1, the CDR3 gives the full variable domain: DSGVTQTPKHLITATGQRVTLRCSPRSGDLSVYWYQQSLDQGLQFLIQYYNGEERAKGNILERFSAQQFPDLHSELNLSSLELGDSALYFCASSETGVNTEAFFGQGTRLTVV.

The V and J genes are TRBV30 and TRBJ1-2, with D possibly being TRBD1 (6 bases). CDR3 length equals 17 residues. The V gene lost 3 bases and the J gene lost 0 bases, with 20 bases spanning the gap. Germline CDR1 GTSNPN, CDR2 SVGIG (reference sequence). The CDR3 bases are TGTGCCTGGAGGGACTTCCTCGGACAGCGGACTAACTATGGCTACACCTTC. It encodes CAWRDFLGQRTNYGYTF.

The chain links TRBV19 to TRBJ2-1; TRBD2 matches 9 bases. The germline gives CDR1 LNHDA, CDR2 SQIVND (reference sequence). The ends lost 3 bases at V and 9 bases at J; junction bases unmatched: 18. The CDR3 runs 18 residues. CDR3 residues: CASSIASNSGGPLGEQFF. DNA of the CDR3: TGTGCCAGTAGTATCGCATCAAATAGCGGGGGACCACTGGGTGAGCAGTTCTTC.

Here the CDR3 reads CASSVQGEAEAFF. The CDR3 DNA reads as TGTGCCAGCAGTGTACAGGGGGAGGCTGAAGCTTTCTTT. The genes are TRBV27 and TRBJ1-1; 8 bases match TRBD1. Germline loops: CDR1 MNHEY, CDR2 SMNVEV (reference sequence). Losses at the gene ends were 5 bases for V and 6 bases for J; bases not matched to a gene: 5. The CDR3 has 13 residues.